The following is a T cell receptor beta chain sequence with its context. Under the authors' procedure: Scientists estimated how many nucleated cells there were by amplifying reference gene primers. Some clones are missing from TCRdb's copy, which holds only in-frame ones; the method was immunoSEQ multiplex PCR. D and trimming come from the DNA, and the V and J calls and clone size come from that table. This table holds approximately 96,000 clones, 90% to 95% found once. The data originate from a study of blood T cell repertoires in COVID-19. Study-wide context: COVID-19 samples, acute and convalescent, were from the United States, Italy and Spain. PBMCs, B-cell-depleted T cells, or T cells were the source of the cDNA or gDNA that made up the material.

The receptor was derived from a man between 60 and 75 years old with acute or convalescent COVID-19. The sample taken for sequencing was peripheral blood.

The CDR3 reads CASSPTTSGTYNEQFF. The CDR3 DNA reads as TGCGCCAGCAGCCCAACGACTAGCGGTACTTACAATGAGCAGTTCTTC. The rearrangement links TRBV5-1 to TRBJ2-1; 9 bases fit TRBD2. The germline V gene has CDR1 SGHRS and CDR2 YFSETQ. The CDR3 is made up of 16 amino acids. The junction had 9 bases not matched to a gene; V was cut back by 4 bases and J by 4 bases. Supplemented by reference TRBV5-1 and TRBJ2-1, the full variable domain reads KAGVTQTPRYLIKTRGQQVTLSCSPISGHRSVSWYQQTPGQGLQFLFEYFSETQRNKGNFPGRFSGRQFSNSRSEMNVSTLELGDSALYLCASSPTTSGTYNEQFFGPGTRLTVL.